These T cell receptor beta chains were read from a single sample in a study of CD8 T cells in Susac syndrome. TCRdb re-derived calls from the immunoSEQ multiplex PCR reads in MiXCR, one entry per CDR3 protein. Of about 94,000 distinct CDR3 sequences in the sample, 85% to 95% were seen once. Sequencing input: CD4+ T cells from PBMCs. Every receptor here comes from a human donor with Susac syndrome. The CDR3 runs from the conserved cysteine through the conserved F or W. D genes are given only for firm matches. Size is omitted from some rows. Given values are once, few, many or a class for expanded clones.

J gene,clone size,V gene,D gene,CDR3 protein,CDR3 DNA
TRBJ2-3,once,TRBV30,TRBD2,CAYGGDSTDTQYF,TGTGCCTATGGGGGGGATAGCACAGATACGCAGTATTTT
TRBJ1-2,-,TRBV19,-,CASSTQGVARYGYTF,TGTGCCAGTAGTACACAGGGCGTCGCGCGCTATGGCTACACCTTC
TRBJ2-6,-,TRBV3-1,TRBD1,CASSQHPGQSSGANVLTF,TGTGCCAGCAGCCAACATCCGGGACAGAGCTCTGGGGCCAACGTCCTGACTTTC
TRBJ2-7,-,TRBV7-6,TRBD1,CASSYDRGYEQYF,TGTGCCAGCAGCTATGACAGGGGTTACGAGCAGTACTTC
TRBJ1-5,-,TRBV28,TRBD1,CASSSQGGSNQPQHF,TGTGCCAGCAGTTCACAGGGGGGTAGCAATCAGCCCCAGCATTTT
TRBJ2-1,-,TRBV14,TRBD2,CASSLRLAGAGGEQFF,TGTGCCAGCAGTCTTAGACTAGCGGGGGCCGGGGGTGAGCAGTTCTTC
TRBJ1-6,-,TRBV24-1,-,CAGRGSASPLHF,TGTGCCGGCCGGGGGTCGGCTTCACCCCTCCACTTT
TRBJ2-7,-,TRBV6-2/TRBV6-3,TRBD2,CATSPAGGRYEQYF,TGTGCCACCTCCCCGGCGGGGGGTCGTTACGAGCAGTACTTC
TRBJ1-2,once,TRBV28,-,CASSLSSDYGYTF,TGTGCCAGCAGTCTGAGCTCAGACTATGGCTACACCTTC
TRBJ1-5,-,TRBV24-1,TRBD1,CATSDPGQGGQPQHF,TGTGCCACCAGTGACCCGGGACAGGGTGGACAGCCCCAGCATTTT
TRBJ2-5,-,TRBV7-9,TRBD2,CASSLATSGGADLKTQYF,TGTGCCAGCAGCTTAGCCACTAGCGGGGGGGCCGATTTGAAGACCCAGTACTTC
TRBJ2-1,-,TRBV19,TRBD2,CASSRTSPGEQFF,TGTGCCAGTAGCAGGACTAGTCCGGGCGAGCAGTTCTTC
TRBJ2-3,-,TRBV30,-,CAWITRSTDTQYF,TGTGCCTGGATCACTCGTAGCACAGATACGCAGTATTTT
TRBJ2-7,-,TRBV3-1,-,CALQRGTIVYEQYF,TGTGCCCTCCAACGGGGGACAATTGTCTACGAGCAGTACTTC
TRBJ1-1,-,TRBV20-1,-,CSAPNRPAEAFF,TGCAGTGCTCCGAATAGGCCCGCTGAAGCTTTCTTT
TRBJ1-2,-,TRBV3-1,TRBD1,CASSRDRGRHGYTF,TGTGCCAGCAGCCGGGACAGGGGGAGGCATGGCTACACCTTC
TRBJ1-2,once,TRBV6-5,-,CASSSGAVVGGYTF,TGTGCCAGCAGTTCCGGTGCCGTCGTGGGGGGCTACACCTTC
TRBJ2-5,-,TRBV12-3/TRBV12-4,TRBD2,CASSPGTIEQETQYF,TGTGCCAGCAGCCCCGGGACTATTGAACAAGAGACCCAGTACTTC
TRBJ2-5,-,TRBV3-1,-,CASSQEWGGGAKTQYF,TGTGCCAGCAGCCAAGAATGGGGAGGGGGGGCTAAGACCCAGTACTTC
TRBJ2-1,-,TRBV5-1,-,CASSLEPLYNEQFF,TGCGCCAGCAGCTTGGAACCGCTCTACAATGAGCAGTTCTTC
TRBJ1-4,once,TRBV24-1,-,CATSDSFRDKEKLFF,TGTGCCACCAGTGACTCCTTCCGGGACAAAGAAAAACTGTTTTTT
TRBJ1-2,-,TRBV30,-,CAWGGRVSYGYTF,TGTGCCTGGGGGGGGAGAGTGAGCTATGGCTACACCTTC
TRBJ2-5,-,TRBV12-3/TRBV12-4,-,CASTRARRETQYF,TGTGCCAGCACGAGGGCCCGGCGGGAGACCCAGTACTTC
TRBJ2-5,-,TRBV20-1,-,CSASSGETQYF,TGCAGTGCTAGCAGCGGTGAGACCCAGTACTTC
TRBJ1-1,-,TRBV3-1,-,CASSATTTINTEAFF,TGTGCCAGCAGCGCCACAACTACGATTAACACTGAAGCTTTCTTT
TRBJ1-6,-,TRBV29-1,-,CSVRQRSDSPLHF,TGCAGCGTTAGACAGCGGTCTGATTCACCCCTCCACTTT
TRBJ2-3,once,TRBV24-1,-,CATSPVGATDTQYF,TGTGCCACCAGCCCCGTAGGGGCCACAGATACGCAGTATTTT
TRBJ1-1,-,TRBV6-5,-,CASSGNTEAFF,TGTGCCAGCAGTGGGAACACTGAAGCTTTCTTT
TRBJ2-3,-,TRBV29-1,-,CSVGAGSTDTQYF,TGCAGCGTAGGGGCAGGGTCCACAGATACGCAGTATTTT
TRBJ1-1,-,TRBV11-2,TRBD1,CASSQDRVGNTEAFF,TGTGCCAGCAGCCAAGACAGGGTCGGAAACACTGAAGCTTTCTTT
TRBJ1-5,-,TRBV6-2/TRBV6-3,TRBD1,CASSPDGLSGGGGNQPQHF,TGTGCCAGCAGTCCCGATGGTCTCTCAGGGGGCGGTGGCAATCAGCCCCAGCATTTT
TRBJ2-4,-,TRBV11-2,-,CASSPGPSRAKNIQYF,TGTGCCAGCAGTCCAGGACCGTCCCGGGCCAAAAACATTCAGTACTTC
TRBJ2-7,-,TRBV30,TRBD2,CAWSSGGFYEQYF,TGTGCCTGGAGTAGCGGGGGATTCTACGAGCAGTACTTC
TRBJ2-2,-,TRBV29-1,-,CSVEVSSNTGELFF,TGCAGCGTTGAAGTCAGCTCGAACACCGGGGAGCTGTTTTTT
TRBJ2-3,-,TRBV5-4,TRBD2,CASSALLAGFTTDTQYF,TGTGCCAGCAGCGCCTTACTAGCGGGTTTTACCACAGATACGCAGTATTTT
TRBJ2-3,-,TRBV4-3,TRBD1,CASSQDRRDRPQYF,TGCGCCAGCAGCCAAGATCGTCGGGACAGGCCGCAGTATTTT
TRBJ2-5,once,TRBV18,-,CATGQSPQETQYF,TGTGCCACAGGACAGAGCCCCCAAGAGACCCAGTACTTC
TRBJ1-6,-,TRBV7-2,TRBD1,CASSLRDRRPPLHF,TGTGCCAGCAGCCTCCGGGACAGGCGACCACCCCTCCACTTT
TRBJ1-1,-,TRBV6-5,-,CASSPTVGRTEAFF,TGTGCCAGCAGCCCTACGGTAGGTCGGACTGAAGCTTTCTTT
TRBJ2-5,-,TRBV28,-,CASRDAIGRQETQYF,TGTGCCAGCAGGGACGCAATCGGCAGACAAGAGACCCAGTACTTC
TRBJ2-5,-,TRBV5-1,-,CASSLGLQTSQETQYF,TGCGCCAGCAGCTTGGGGCTACAGACCAGCCAAGAGACCCAGTACTTC
TRBJ2-1,-,TRBV4-1,TRBD2,CASSQGGLANNEQFF,TGCGCCAGCAGCCAAGGGGGACTAGCGAACAATGAGCAGTTCTTC
TRBJ1-1,-,TRBV2,TRBD1,CASTKDRATEAFF,TGTGCCAGCACAAAGGACAGGGCCACTGAAGCTTTCTTT
TRBJ2-1,-,TRBV30,-,CAWSEQGNEQFF,TGTGCCTGGAGTGAGCAGGGCAATGAGCAGTTCTTC